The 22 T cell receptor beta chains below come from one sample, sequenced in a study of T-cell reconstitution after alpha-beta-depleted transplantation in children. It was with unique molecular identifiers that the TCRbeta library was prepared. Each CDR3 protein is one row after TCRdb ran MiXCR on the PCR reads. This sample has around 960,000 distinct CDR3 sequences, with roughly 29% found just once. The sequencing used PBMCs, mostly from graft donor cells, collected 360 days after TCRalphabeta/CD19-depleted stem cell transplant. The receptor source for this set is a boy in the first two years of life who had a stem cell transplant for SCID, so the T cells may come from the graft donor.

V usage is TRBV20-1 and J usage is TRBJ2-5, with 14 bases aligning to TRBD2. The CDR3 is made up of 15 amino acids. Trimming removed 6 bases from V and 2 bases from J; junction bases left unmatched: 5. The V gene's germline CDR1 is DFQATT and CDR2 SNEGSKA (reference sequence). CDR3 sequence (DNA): TGCAGTGCGAGACTAGCGGGGGGGGTTCAAGAGACCCAGTACTTC. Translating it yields CSARLAGGVQETQYF.

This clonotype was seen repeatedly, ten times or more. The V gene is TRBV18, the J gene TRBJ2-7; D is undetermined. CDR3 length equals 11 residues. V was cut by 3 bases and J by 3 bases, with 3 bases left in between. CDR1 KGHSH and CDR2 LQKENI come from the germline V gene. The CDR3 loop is CASSPNYEQYF. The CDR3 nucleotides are TGTGCCAGCTCACCCAACTACGAGCAGTACTTC.

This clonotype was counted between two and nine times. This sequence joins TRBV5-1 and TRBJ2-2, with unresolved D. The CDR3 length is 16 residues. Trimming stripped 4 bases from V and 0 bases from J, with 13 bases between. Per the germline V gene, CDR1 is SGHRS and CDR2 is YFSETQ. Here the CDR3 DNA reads TGCGCCAGCAGCCGGCTGGACCCTGCGAACACCGGGGAGCTGTTTTTT. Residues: CASSRLDPANTGELFF.

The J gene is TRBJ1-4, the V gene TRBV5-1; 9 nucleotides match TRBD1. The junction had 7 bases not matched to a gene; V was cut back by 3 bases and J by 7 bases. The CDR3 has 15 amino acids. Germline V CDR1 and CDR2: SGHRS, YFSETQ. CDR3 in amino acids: CASSSGDRVGEKLFF. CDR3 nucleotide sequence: TGCGCCAGCAGCTCCGGGGACAGGGTCGGTGAAAAACTGTTTTTT.

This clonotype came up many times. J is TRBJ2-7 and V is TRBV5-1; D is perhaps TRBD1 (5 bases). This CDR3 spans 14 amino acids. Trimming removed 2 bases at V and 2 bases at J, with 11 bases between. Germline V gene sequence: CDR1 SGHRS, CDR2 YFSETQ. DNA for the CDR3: TGCGCCAGCAGCTTTACAGGCGAGACCTACGAGCAGTACTTC. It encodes CASSFTGETYEQYF.

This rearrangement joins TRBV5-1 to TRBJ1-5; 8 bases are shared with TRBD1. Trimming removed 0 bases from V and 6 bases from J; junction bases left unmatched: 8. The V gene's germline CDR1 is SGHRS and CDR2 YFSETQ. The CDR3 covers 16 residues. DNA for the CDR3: TGCGCCAGCAGCTTGGGACCTCAGGGGGCGGGTCAGCCCCAGCATTTT. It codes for CASSLGPQGAGQPQHF.

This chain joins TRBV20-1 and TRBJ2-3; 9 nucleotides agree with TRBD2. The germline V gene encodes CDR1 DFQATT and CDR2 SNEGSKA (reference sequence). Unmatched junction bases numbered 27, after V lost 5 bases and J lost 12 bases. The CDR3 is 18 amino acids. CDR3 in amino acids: CSAEGLEGEVRGGLPQYF. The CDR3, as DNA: TGCAGTGCTGAAGGGCTCGAGGGGGAGGTGCGGGGGGGCCTTCCCCAGTATTTT.

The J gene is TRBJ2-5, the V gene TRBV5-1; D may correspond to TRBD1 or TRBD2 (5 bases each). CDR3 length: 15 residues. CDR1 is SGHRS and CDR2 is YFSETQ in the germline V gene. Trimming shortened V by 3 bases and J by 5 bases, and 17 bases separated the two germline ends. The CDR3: CASSWGMTRLETQYF. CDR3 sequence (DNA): TGCGCCAGCAGCTGGGGGATGACAAGGTTGGAGACCCAGTACTTC.

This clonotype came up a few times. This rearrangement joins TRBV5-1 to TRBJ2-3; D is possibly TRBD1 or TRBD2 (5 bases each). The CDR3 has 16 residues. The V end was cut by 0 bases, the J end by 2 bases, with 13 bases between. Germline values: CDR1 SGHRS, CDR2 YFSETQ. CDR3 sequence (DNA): TGCGCCAGCAGCTTGGACTGGGGGTATCTCACAGATACGCAGTATTTT. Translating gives CASSLDWGYLTDTQYF.

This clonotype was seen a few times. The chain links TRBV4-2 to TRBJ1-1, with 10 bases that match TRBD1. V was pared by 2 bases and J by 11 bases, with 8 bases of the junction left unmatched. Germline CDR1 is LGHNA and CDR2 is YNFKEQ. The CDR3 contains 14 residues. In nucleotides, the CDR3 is TGTGCCAGCAGCCAACGTAACCCGGGACAGGGGGCTTTCTTT. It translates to CASSQRNPGQGAFF.

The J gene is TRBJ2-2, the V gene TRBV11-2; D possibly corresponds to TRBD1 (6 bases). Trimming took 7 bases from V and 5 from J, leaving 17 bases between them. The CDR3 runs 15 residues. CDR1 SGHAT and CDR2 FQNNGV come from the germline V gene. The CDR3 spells CASTIRGRVTGELFF. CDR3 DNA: TGTGCCAGCACCATCAGGGGTCGGGTAACCGGGGAGCTGTTTTTT.

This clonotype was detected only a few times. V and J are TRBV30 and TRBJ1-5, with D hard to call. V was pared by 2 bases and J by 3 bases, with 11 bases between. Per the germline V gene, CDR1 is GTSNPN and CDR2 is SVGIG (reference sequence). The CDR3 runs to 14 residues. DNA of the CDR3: TGTGCCTGGAGTACGCCGGGAATCAATCAGCCCCAGCATTTT. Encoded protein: CAWSTPGINQPQHF. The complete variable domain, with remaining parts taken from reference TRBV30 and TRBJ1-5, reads SQTIHQWPATLVQPVGSPLSLECTVEGTSNPNLYWYRQAAGRGLQLLFYSVGIGQISSEVPQNLSASRPQDRQFILSSKKLLLSDSGFYLCAWSTPGINQPQHFGDGTRLSIL.

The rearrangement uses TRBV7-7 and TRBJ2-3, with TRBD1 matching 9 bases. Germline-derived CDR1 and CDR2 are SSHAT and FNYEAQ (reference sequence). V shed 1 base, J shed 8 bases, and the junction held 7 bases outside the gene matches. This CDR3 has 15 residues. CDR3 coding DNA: TGTGCCAGCAGCTTAGTATTGGGACAGGGATCTACGCAGTATTTT. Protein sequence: CASSLVLGQGSTQYF.

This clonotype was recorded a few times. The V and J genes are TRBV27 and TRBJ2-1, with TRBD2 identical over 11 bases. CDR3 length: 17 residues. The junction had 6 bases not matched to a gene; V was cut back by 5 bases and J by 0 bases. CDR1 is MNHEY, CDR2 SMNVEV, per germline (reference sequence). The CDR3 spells CASSKGGLADSYNEQFF. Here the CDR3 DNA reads TGTGCCAGCAGTAAGGGGGGACTAGCGGACTCCTACAATGAGCAGTTCTTC.

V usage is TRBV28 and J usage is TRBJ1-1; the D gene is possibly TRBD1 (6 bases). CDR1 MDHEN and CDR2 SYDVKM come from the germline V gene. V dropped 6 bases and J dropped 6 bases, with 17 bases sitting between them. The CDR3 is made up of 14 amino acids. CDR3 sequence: CASSTDPGAAEAFF. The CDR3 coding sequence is TGTGCCAGCAGCACCGACCCAGGGGCGGCTGAAGCTTTCTTT.

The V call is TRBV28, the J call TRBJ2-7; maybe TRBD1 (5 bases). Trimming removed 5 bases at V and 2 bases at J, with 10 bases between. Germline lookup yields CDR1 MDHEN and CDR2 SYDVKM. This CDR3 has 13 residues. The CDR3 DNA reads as TGTGCCAGCAGTACCCAGGGTCCCTACGAGCAGTACTTC. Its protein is CASSTQGPYEQYF.

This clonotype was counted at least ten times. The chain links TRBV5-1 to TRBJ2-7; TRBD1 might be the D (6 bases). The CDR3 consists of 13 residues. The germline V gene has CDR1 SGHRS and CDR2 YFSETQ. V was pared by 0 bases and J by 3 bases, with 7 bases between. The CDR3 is CASSLEDSYEQYF. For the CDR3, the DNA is TGCGCCAGCAGCTTGGAGGACAGCTACGAGCAGTACTTC.

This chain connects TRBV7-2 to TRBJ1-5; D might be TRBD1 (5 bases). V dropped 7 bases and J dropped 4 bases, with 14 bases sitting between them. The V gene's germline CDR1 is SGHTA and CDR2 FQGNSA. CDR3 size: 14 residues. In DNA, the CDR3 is TGTGCCAGCACCCGGGGGGGTTGGAATCAGCCCCAGCATTTT. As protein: CASTRGGWNQPQHF.

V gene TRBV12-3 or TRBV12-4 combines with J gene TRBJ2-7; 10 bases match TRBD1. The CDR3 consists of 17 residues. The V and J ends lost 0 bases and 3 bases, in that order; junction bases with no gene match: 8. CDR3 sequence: CASSLALIRDRGYEQYF. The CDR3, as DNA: TGTGCCAGCAGTTTAGCCCTAATCCGGGACAGGGGCTACGAGCAGTACTTC.

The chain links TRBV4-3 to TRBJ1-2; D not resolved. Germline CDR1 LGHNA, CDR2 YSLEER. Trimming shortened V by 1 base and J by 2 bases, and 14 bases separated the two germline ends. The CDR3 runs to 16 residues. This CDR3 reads CASSQGLDPGNYGYTF. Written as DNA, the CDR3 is TGCGCCAGCAGCCAAGGTTTGGACCCGGGGAACTATGGCTACACCTTC.

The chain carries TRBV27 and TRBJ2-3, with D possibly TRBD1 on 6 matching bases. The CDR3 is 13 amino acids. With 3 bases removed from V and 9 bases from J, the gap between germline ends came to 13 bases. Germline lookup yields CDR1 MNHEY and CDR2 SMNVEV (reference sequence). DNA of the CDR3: TGTGCCAGCAGTTTCTTTACAGGGACAACGCAGTATTTT. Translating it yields CASSFFTGTTQYF.

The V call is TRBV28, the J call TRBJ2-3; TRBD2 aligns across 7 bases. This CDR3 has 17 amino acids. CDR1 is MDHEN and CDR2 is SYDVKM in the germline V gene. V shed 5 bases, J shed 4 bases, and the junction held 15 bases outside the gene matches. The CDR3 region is CASSTPLGLADADTQYF. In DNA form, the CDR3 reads TGTGCCAGCAGTACACCCCTAGGGCTAGCGGACGCAGATACGCAGTATTTT.